The 6 T cell receptor beta chains listed next were all sequenced from one sample in a study of technical replicates of blood from a handful of donors. Clones were read by immunoSEQ multiplex PCR, and TCRdb kept only the in-frame ones, dropping some. The sample holds more than 80,000 clones; just under 95% are singletons and the top ten take approximately 0.35%. The sample consisted of T cells isolated from PBMCs. These receptors all stem from a human donor in good health.

This clone occurred a few times. The V call is TRBV30, the J call TRBJ1-1, with D hard to call. V shed 4 bases and J shed 0 bases, with 6 bases lying between them. The germline V gene has CDR1 GTSNPN and CDR2 SVGIG (reference sequence). This CDR3 is 12 amino acids long. CDR3 DNA sequence: TGTGCCTGGACAGAAATGAACACTGAAGCTTTCTTT. It encodes CAWTEMNTEAFF.

This clone was seen once. CDR3 region: CASSHSGLAYNEQFF. In DNA form, the CDR3 reads TGCGCCAGCAGCCACTCGGGACTAGCTTACAATGAGCAGTTCTTC. V usage is TRBV4-3 and J usage is TRBJ2-1; 9 bases fit TRBD2. CDR1 is LGHNA, CDR2 YSLEER, per germline. The CDR3 length is 15 residues. V dropped 3 bases and J dropped 4; count of bases not matched to a gene: 4.

The CDR3 region has the DNA TGTGCCAGCAGCTTGAAGACTAGCGGGAGAACAGATACGCAGTATTTT. It codes for CASSLKTSGRTDTQYF. This chain links TRBV7-3 with TRBJ2-3, with 12 bases that match TRBD2. Trimming removed 3 bases from V and 3 bases from J; junction bases left unmatched: 4. The V gene's germline CDR1 is SGHTA and CDR2 FQGTGA. This CDR3 spans 16 amino acids. Full variable domain (missing parts from reference TRBV7-3 and TRBJ2-3): GAGVSQTPSNKVTEKGKYVELRCDPISGHTALYWYRQSLGQGPEFLIYFQGTGAADDSGLPNDRFFAVRPEGSVSTLKIQRTERGDSAVYLCASSLKTSGRTDTQYFGPGTRLTVL.

The chain employs TRBV5-1 and TRBJ1-4; no clear D. V shed 4 bases and J shed 0 bases, with 7 bases lying between them. Germline values: CDR1 SGHRS, CDR2 YFSETQ. CDR3 length equals 14 residues. The CDR3 protein is CASSRTSTNEKLFF. CDR3 DNA: TGCGCCAGCAGCCGCACATCAACTAATGAAAAACTGTTTTTT.

The chain combines TRBV29-1 with TRBJ1-1, with D unresolved. CDR1 is SQVTM, CDR2 ANQGSEA, per germline. The CDR3 has 14 residues. V lost 3 bases, J lost 1 base, and 12 bases lay in between. The DNA for the CDR3 is TGCAGCGTTGAGGAGGGAGGGTGGAACACTGAAGCTTTCTTT. Translation gives CSVEEGGWNTEAFF.

The rearrangement joins TRBV9 to TRBJ2-7, with 15 bases identical to TRBD2. Germline CDR1 and CDR2: SGDLS and YYNGEE. The trim removed 4 bases at V and 4 bases at J, leaving 9 bases unmatched. This CDR3 region has 17 residues. CDR3 coding DNA: TGTGCCAGCAGCCCAGGACTAGCGGGAGGGCCACGGTACGAGCAGTACTTC. It translates to CASSPGLAGGPRYEQYF. The entire variable domain, with the rest obtained from reference TRBV9 and TRBJ2-7, is as follows: DSGVTQTPKHLITATGQRVTLRCSPRSGDLSVYWYQQSLDQGLQFLIQYYNGEERAKGNILERFSAQQFPDLHSELNLSSLELGDSALYFCASSPGLAGGPRYEQYFGPGTRLTVT.